This T cell receptor beta chain is drawn from a study of glioma-infiltrating T cells. Whole-study findings and limits: Tissue-blood divergence was below expectation in non-neoplastic patients, above in gliomas.

This clonotype has at least ten counts. Antigen specificity is unknown. Germline V gene sequence: CDR1 DFQATT, CDR2 SNEGSKA (reference sequence). V lost 0 bases and J 1 base, leaving 12 bases between the germline ends. The length of the CDR3 is 15 residues. TCR alpha and beta CDR3 regions were amplified from RNA using iRepertoire nested multiplex PCR. One-step reverse transcription and amplification started from roughly 100-400 ng of tissue mRNA or PBMC total RNA. TCRdb independently ran MiXCR on the multiplex PCR reads; one entry per CDR3 protein. The table shows about 93,000 distinct CDR3 sequences, with around 37% occurring only once.

The sample was glioma tissue, nonneoplastic brain tissue, or PBMCs (not recorded which). This clonotype originated in a human donor with low-grade glioma or glioblastoma, undergoing nonglioma brain surgery, or in good health (not recorded which). V usage is TRBV20-1 and J usage is TRBJ2-5; D is possibly TRBD1 (5 bases). This CDR3 is CSARDLLDSQETQYF. The DNA of the CDR3 is TGCAGTGCTAGAGATCTCTTAGACAGCCAAGAGACCCAGTACTTC.